This T cell receptor beta chain emerged from a study of T cell repertoires in cytomegalovirus infection. A single record per CDR3 protein comes from TCRdb applying MiXCR to the reads. Found here are approximately 270,000 distinct CDR3 sequences, 22% of them singletons; the top ten hold roughly a fifth. The CDR3 runs 16 residues. V was clipped by 6 bases and J by 1 base; unmatched bases: 9. Germline CDR1 is MNHEY and CDR2 is SVGAGI. Remarks on this clonotype: Its antigen is currently unknown.

Sequencing used cultured PBMCs, obtained from culture after CMV antigen stimulation. This receptor was obtained from a human donor in good health (CMV status not recorded). Some clones in this sample may be carry-over from other donors' samples. The rearrangement uses TRBV6-5 and TRBJ2-3, with 8 bases lining up with TRBD2. The CDR3: CASRSELAGRTDTQYF. The CDR3 DNA is TGTGCCAGCAGGTCTGAGCTAGCGGGCCGCACAGATACGCAGTATTTT.